These 6 T cell receptor beta chains were all obtained from the same sample, sequenced in a study of T cell responses to AZD1222 COVID-19 vaccine. Some clones are missing from TCRdb's copy, which holds only in-frame ones; the method was immunoSEQ multiplex PCR. The sample consists of fewer than 200,000 clones, roughly 90% of them appearing once. Sequences were derived from peripheral blood, sampled 28 days after the second AZD1222 dose. The receptors shown here come from an adult who received the AZD1222 COVID-19 vaccine.

The V and J genes are TRBV6-5 and TRBJ2-5, with D unresolved. The V gene's germline CDR1 is MNHEY and CDR2 SVGAGI. CDR3 length: 14 residues. V dropped 5 bases and J dropped 5 bases, with 15 bases sitting between them. The CDR3: CASSQSPGRETQYF. CDR3 DNA sequence: TGTGCCAGCAGTCAATCTCCCGGCCGGGAGACCCAGTACTTC.

The chain combines TRBV12-3 or TRBV12-4 with TRBJ1-1; D is uncertain. Trimming pared 6 bases from V and 0 bases from J, leaving 8 bases between. The CDR3 covers 13 residues. The DNA for the CDR3 is TGTGCCAGCAGATCCATAGTGAACACTGAAGCTTTCTTT. Residues: CASRSIVNTEAFF.

This clone was picked up one time. This chain joins TRBV7-2 and TRBJ2-3, with D perhaps matching TRBD2 (5 bases). This CDR3 region has 14 residues. In germline, CDR1 is SGHTA, CDR2 FQGNSA. Trimming cost V 5 bases and J 3 bases, with 12 bases left between them. The CDR3: CASSPRSGTDTQYF. The CDR3, as DNA: TGTGCCAGCAGCCCCCGTTCGGGAACAGATACGCAGTATTTT.

V usage is TRBV5-6 and J usage is TRBJ1-5; perhaps TRBD1 as D (6 bases). The CDR3 length is 14 residues. V was pared by 3 bases and J by 4 bases, with 11 bases between. In germline, CDR1 is SGHDT, CDR2 YYEEEE. As DNA, the CDR3 is TGTGCCAGCAGCTCCTGGGGGCAGAATCAGCCCCAGCATTTT. It is translated as CASSSWGQNQPQHF.

The J gene is TRBJ2-5, the V gene TRBV7-6; D call uncertain. Germline-derived CDR1 and CDR2 are SGHVS and FNYEAQ. The CDR3 extends over 12 amino acids. Trimming took 2 bases from V and 5 from J, leaving 6 bases between them. Written as DNA, the CDR3 is TGTGCCAGCAGCTTAAGGGTCGAGACCCAGTACTTC. Its translation: CASSLRVETQYF.

The J gene is TRBJ1-6, the V gene TRBV6-5, with D perhaps matching TRBD1 (5 bases). CDR1 MNHEY and CDR2 SVGAGI come from the germline V gene. There are 15 residues in the CDR3. Between the trimmed V and J ends, which lost 10 bases and 10 bases, there was a span of 23 bases. The CDR3 DNA sequence: TGTGCCACCTTGAGGGCACAGGAGGTTCGGTCACCCCTCCACTTT. Amino acids: CATLRAQEVRSPLHF.